Listed here are 31 T cell receptor beta chains from one sample, sequenced in a study of early T cells in non-severe SARS-CoV-2 infection (dated by TCRdb to 2020 to 2022). The library was obtained by 5' RACE. The instrument was a NextSeq 500. TCRdb applied fastp at Q25 and MiXCR to the public reads, then kept only in-frame beta chains. Rows matching on CDR3 protein sequence are summarized as one entry with the most common DNA and genes. This sample has around 33,000 distinct CDR3 sequences in its table, and under 5.5% of those were observed once. In total, the top ten clones hold around 8% of the sample. Material for sequencing was whole blood. These receptors were obtained from an adult who was a healthcare worker with PCR-confirmed SARS-CoV-2 infection or an uninfected control (not recorded which).

This clonotype was detected many times. The chain uses TRBV10-2 and TRBJ1-6, with D maybe TRBD1 (6 bases). This CDR3 is built from 16 residues. Trimming stripped 2 bases from V and 6 bases from J, with 14 bases between. From germline, CDR1 is WSHSY and CDR2 SAAADI. The CDR3 loop is CASSEDRRPSNSPLHF. In nucleotides, the CDR3 is TGCGCCAGCAGTGAGGACAGGCGTCCCTCTAATTCACCCCTCCACTTT.

This clonotype has ten or more counts. The rearrangement joins TRBV10-3 to TRBJ2-7; D is uncertain. The V and J ends lost 4 bases and 2 bases respectively, with 6 bases between them. The CDR3 is made up of 12 amino acids. Germline V CDR1 and CDR2: ENHRY, SYGVKD. The CDR3 sequence is CAISVEAYEQYF. CDR3 in DNA: TGTGCCATCAGTGTTGAGGCCTACGAGCAGTACTTC.

This clonotype was detected only a few times. The chain joins TRBV9 to TRBJ1-5, with D possibly TRBD1 on 6 matching bases. V was clipped by 4 bases and J by 12 bases, with 11 bases between them. Germline V CDR1 and CDR2: SGDLS, YYNGEE. This CDR3 is built from 11 residues. CDR3 coding DNA: TGTGCCAGCAGCCTAGGGGGAAACCAGCATTTT. Translated, it gives CASSLGGNQHF.

This clonotype was seen more than once but under ten times. The chain recombines TRBV28 with TRBJ2-7; TRBD1 is a possible D gene (6 bases). The ends were cut back, 5 bases at V and 6 bases at J, with 20 bases in the middle. The germline gives CDR1 MDHEN, CDR2 SYDVKM. There are 15 residues in the CDR3. The DNA of the CDR3 is TGTGCCAGCAGTACCCCCCAGGGTCAAGGGGGCGAGCAGTACTTC. This translates into CASSTPQGQGGEQYF.

This clonotype was seen at least ten times. The V call is TRBV5-1, the J call TRBJ2-6, with D hard to call. The CDR3 sequence is 15 residues long. Germline V gene data show CDR1 as SGHRS and CDR2 as YFSETQ. The ends were cut back, 0 bases at V and 1 base at J, with 5 bases in the middle. In DNA form, the CDR3 reads TGCGCCAGCAGCTTGGAAGGGTCTGGGGCCAACGTCCTGACTTTC. The encoded protein is CASSLEGSGANVLTF.

The chain has TRBV20-1 and TRBJ2-2; D call uncertain. The germline V gene encodes CDR1 DFQATT and CDR2 SNEGSKA (reference sequence). CDR3 length: 14 amino acids. Trimming cost V 3 bases and J 2 bases, with 10 bases left between them. The chain's CDR3 is CSASYRTNTGELFF. CDR3 nucleotide sequence: TGCAGTGCTAGTTACAGAACTAACACCGGGGAGCTGTTTTTT.

Ten or more counts support this clonotype. V and J are TRBV11-2 and TRBJ2-1; TRBD2 aligns across 12 bases. The V gene end was trimmed by 2 bases and the J gene end by 7 bases; junction bases not matched to a gene: 3. The CDR3 loop spans 15 amino acids. The germline CDR1 and CDR2 sequences are SGHAT and FQNNGV. DNA of the CDR3: TGTGCCAGCAGCTTAACTAGCGGGGGGTATAATGAGCAGTTCTTC. Protein: CASSLTSGGYNEQFF.

This clonotype was detected a few times. V usage is TRBV3-1 and J usage is TRBJ1-1, with D perhaps matching TRBD1 (5 bases). The germline gives CDR1 LGHDT, CDR2 YNNKEL (reference sequence). CDR3 size: 13 residues. Trimming pared 2 bases from V and 8 bases from J, leaving 12 bases between. CDR3 loop: CASSQQWGSEAFF. The CDR3 DNA sequence: TGTGCCAGCAGCCAACAGTGGGGCAGCGAAGCTTTCTTT.

There are many counts of this clonotype. The chain uses TRBV7-9 and TRBJ2-2; perhaps TRBD2 as D (6 bases). In germline, CDR1 is SEHNR, CDR2 FQNEAQ (reference sequence). V lost 6 bases, J lost 0 bases, and 11 bases lay in between. There are 15 residues in the CDR3. As DNA, the CDR3 is TGTGCCAGCAGGGTAGCGGACCCGAACACCGGGGAGCTGTTTTTT. It translates to CASRVADPNTGELFF.

This clonotype was observed at least ten times. V usage is TRBV7-2 and J usage is TRBJ2-3; 9 nucleotides agree with TRBD2. Germline loops: CDR1 SGHTA, CDR2 FQGNSA. The CDR3 runs 16 residues. V trimming: 5 bases; J trimming: 0 bases; junction bases outside the gene matches: 6. CDR3 coding DNA: TGTGCCAGCAGCCGTAGCGGGGGCCCTAGCACAGATACGCAGTATTTT. Its translation is CASSRSGGPSTDTQYF.

This clonotype was seen repeatedly, ten times or more. The CDR3 sequence: CASSLVAGEEYF. The DNA of the CDR3 is TGTGCCAGCAGCTTGGTAGCGGGGGAAGAGTACTTC. This rearrangement joins TRBV5-4 to TRBJ2-5, with 9 bases fitting TRBD2. The CDR3 runs to 12 residues. Germline values: CDR1 SGHNT, CDR2 YYREEE (reference sequence). J lost 12 bases, V lost 0 bases, and 3 bases had no gene match.

This clonotype has just a few counts. This CDR3 fails to terminate in the conserved phenylalanine or tryptophan, so it likely reflects a read error. The chain has TRBV6-2 or TRBV6-3 and TRBJ2-7, with 9 bases aligning to TRBD2. The CDR3 spans 18 residues. Germline lookup yields CDR1 MNHEY and CDR2 SVGEGT. V was clipped by 2 bases and J by 3 bases; unmatched bases: 14. The CDR3 here is CASSYLHRGLAGLYEQYS. CDR3 coding DNA: TGTGCCAGCAGTTACCTCCATCGTGGGCTAGCGGGACTCTACGAGCAGTACTCC.

At least ten counts were recorded for this clonotype. The V and J genes are TRBV29-1 and TRBJ2-1, with TRBD2 identical over 7 bases. Germline V lookup: CDR1 SQVTM, CDR2 ANQGSEA. The CDR3 is made up of 11 amino acids. Trimming cost V 6 bases and J 7 bases; bases outside gene matches: 3. CDR3 nucleotide sequence: TGCAGCGTGGGGAGGGGTAATGAGCAGTTCTTC. The encoded protein is CSVGRGNEQFF.

This clonotype came up many times. V is TRBV19 and J is TRBJ1-5; D remains ambiguous. The V end lost 4 bases, the J end lost 4 bases, and 8 bases lay between the germline ends. This CDR3 comprises 13 residues. The germline gives CDR1 LNHDA, CDR2 SQIVND (reference sequence). The CDR3 DNA follows: TGTGCCAGTAGTAAGAAGATTAATCAGCCCCAGCATTTT. Its translation is CASSKKINQPQHF.

This clonotype was seen more than once but under ten times. CDR3 bases: TGTGCCAGCAGCAAGAATAGGCCGGGACAGGGGGCGTCAAGCACAGATACGCAGTATTTT. It specifies CASSKNRPGQGASSTDTQYF. The chain couples TRBV7-2 to TRBJ2-3; 12 positions match TRBD1. Germline CDR1 and CDR2: SGHTA and FQGNSA. V lost 5 bases to trimming and J lost 0 bases; unmatched junction nucleotides: 15. This CDR3 spans 20 amino acids.

This clonotype has just one count. This rearrangement joins TRBV30 to TRBJ1-6; D remains ambiguous. The CDR3 has 13 amino acids. Germline V gene lookup returns CDR1 GTSNPN and CDR2 SVGIG (reference sequence). CDR3 sequence reads: CAAMPGHNSPLHF. The CDR3 DNA sequence: TGTGCTGCAATGCCTGGCCATAATTCACCCCTCCACTTT.

This chain connects TRBV18 to TRBJ2-5; TRBD2 matches at 13 bases. The ends lost 0 bases at V and 6 bases at J; junction bases unmatched: 10. The germline CDR1 and CDR2 sequences are KGHSH and LQKENI. CDR3 length: 18 amino acids. This CDR3 is CASSPPGLAGDLRKTQYF. CDR3 in DNA: TGTGCCAGCTCACCACCAGGACTAGCGGGGGATCTGCGCAAGACCCAGTACTTC.

Comments on this clonotype: It may be a read error: a sequence one base away is much more abundant. In this CDR3 the conserved last residue, phenylalanine or tryptophan, is missing, so a read error is likely. This chain connects TRBV12-3 or TRBV12-4 to TRBJ2-5; no firm D call. CDR3 size: 15 residues. V lost 1 base, J lost 3 bases, and 12 bases lay in between. The CDR3 coding sequence is TGTGCCAGCAGTTTAGGACGACGGCTTGAAGAGACCCAGTACTCC. Protein product: CASSLGRRLEETQYS.

The J gene is TRBJ1-2, the V gene TRBV3-1; TRBD1 aligns across 7 bases. V shed 4 bases, J shed 3 bases, and the junction held 2 bases outside the gene matches. The CDR3 contains 13 residues. The V gene's germline CDR1 is LGHDT and CDR2 YNNKEL (reference sequence). The DNA of the CDR3 is TGTGCCAGCAGCCGGGACAGAGACTATGGCTACACCTTC. Translating gives CASSRDRDYGYTF.

This clonotype was picked up many times. The chain has TRBV10-3 and TRBJ1-1, with unresolved D. The V gene's germline CDR1 is ENHRY and CDR2 SYGVKD. V was clipped by 0 bases and J by 0 bases, with 11 bases between them. CDR3 length: 16 residues. The CDR3 protein is CAISESMGTLNTEAFF. The CDR3 DNA reads as TGTGCCATCAGTGAGTCGATGGGCACACTGAACACTGAAGCTTTCTTT.

This chain connects TRBV3-1 to TRBJ1-6, with TRBD1 matching 7 bases. V trimming: 0 bases; J trimming: 7 bases; junction bases outside the gene matches: 6. Germline V gene lookup returns CDR1 LGHDT and CDR2 YNNKEL (reference sequence). This CDR3 is 16 amino acids long. CDR3: CASSQEDRAPNSPLHF. The CDR3 DNA reads as TGTGCCAGCAGCCAAGAAGACAGGGCGCCCAATTCACCCCTCCACTTT.

This clonotype was counted ten times or more. V gene TRBV5-6 combines with J gene TRBJ2-7; D is unclear. This CDR3 has 16 amino acids. V was clipped by 4 bases and J by 0 bases, with 17 bases between them. The V gene's germline CDR1 is SGHDT and CDR2 YYEEEE. This chain's CDR3 is CASSPRRVLISYEQYF. The CDR3 DNA reads as TGTGCCAGCAGCCCCAGGCGTGTCTTAATCTCCTACGAGCAGTACTTC.

This clonotype has a count of ten or more. This chain joins TRBV6-6 and TRBJ1-2, with 10 bases aligning to TRBD1. Per germline, CDR1 MNHNY and CDR2 SVGAGI (reference sequence). Trimming cost V 6 bases and J 5 bases; bases outside gene matches: 3. This CDR3 contains 13 residues. CDR3 residues: CASREGQGYGYTF. In DNA form, the CDR3 reads TGTGCCAGCAGGGAGGGACAGGGGTATGGCTACACCTTC.

This clonotype was observed a handful of times. V and J are TRBV28 and TRBJ2-5; possibly TRBD1 for D (7 bases). Germline V gene data show CDR1 as MDHEN and CDR2 as SYDVKM. V lost 2 bases and J 5 bases, leaving 12 bases between the germline ends. The CDR3 sequence is 14 residues long. The DNA for the CDR3 is TGTGCCAGCAGTTTAGCAGGGGGGAGTGAGACCCAGTACTTC. Translation: CASSLAGGSETQYF.

Many counts were recorded for this clonotype. The CDR3 nucleotides are TGTGCCAGCAGCCAGACAGGGGCTGAAGCTTTCTTT. Protein: CASSQTGAEAFF. The chain carries TRBV11-2 and TRBJ1-1, with 8 bases aligning to TRBD1. The J segment lost 6 bases and the V segment lost 5 bases, leaving 2 bases of the junction unmatched. The CDR3 length is 12 residues. Germline assignment: CDR1 SGHAT and CDR2 FQNNGV.

The rearrangement joins TRBV7-9 to TRBJ1-1; D is unclear. The germline V gene encodes CDR1 SEHNR and CDR2 FQNEAQ (reference sequence). The CDR3 contains 16 residues. V was clipped by 1 base and J by 3 bases, with 15 bases between them. The CDR3 sequence: CASSLDTLGSYTEAFF. The CDR3 coding sequence is TGTGCCAGCAGCTTAGATACTTTGGGCAGCTACACTGAAGCTTTCTTT. Full variable domain (remainder filled in from reference TRBV7-9 and TRBJ1-1): DTGVSQNPRHKITKRGQNVTFRCDPISEHNRLYWYRQTLGQGPEFLTYFQNEAQLEKSRLLSDRFSAERPKGSFSTLEIQRTEQGDSAMYLCASSLDTLGSYTEAFFGQGTRLTVV.

This clonotype showed up many times. The CDR3 loop is CASSRKDRSSTEAFF. The CDR3 coding sequence is TGTGCCAGCAGCAGAAAGGACAGGTCTTCCACTGAAGCTTTCTTT. The chain has TRBV21-1 and TRBJ1-1; TRBD1, the table's D call, lacks a check against the DNA. TRBV21-1 is a pseudogene locus. This CDR3 contains 15 residues.

This clonotype was observed at least ten times. This sequence joins TRBV7-9 and TRBJ1-2; D is ambiguous. The V end was cut by 1 base, the J end by 4 bases, with 10 bases between. CDR1 is SEHNR and CDR2 is FQNEAQ in the germline V gene (reference sequence). This CDR3 is 14 amino acids long. DNA of the CDR3: TGTGCCAGCAGCTTAGTGGCAGAGCTCTATGGCTACACCTTC. This codes for CASSLVAELYGYTF.

This clonotype was seen repeatedly, ten times or more. The V call is TRBV7-6, the J call TRBJ2-7; 9 nucleotides line up with TRBD1. Per germline, CDR1 SGHVS and CDR2 FNYEAQ. Trimming at V came to 3 bases and at J to 1 base, leaving 1 base not matched to a gene. The length of the CDR3 is 14 residues. The CDR3 loop reads CASSFGQGSYEQYF. Written as DNA, the CDR3 is TGTGCCAGCAGCTTCGGACAGGGGTCCTACGAGCAGTACTTC.

This clonotype occurred many times. This sequence joins TRBV18 and TRBJ2-1, with 8 bases matching TRBD1. The junction had 4 bases not matched to a gene; V was cut back by 6 bases and J by 3 bases. There are 14 residues in the CDR3. The germline V gene encodes CDR1 KGHSH and CDR2 LQKENI. The CDR3 nucleotides are TGTGCCAGCTCGCCGGGACAGGACTACAATGAGCAGTTCTTC. Translating it yields CASSPGQDYNEQFF.

This clonotype was counted a few times. The genes are TRBV28 and TRBJ1-2; 7 positions match TRBD1. V dropped 6 bases and J dropped 2; count of bases not matched to a gene: 3. Germline CDR1 reads MDHEN; CDR2 reads SYDVKM. The CDR3 spans 13 residues. CDR3 protein: CASSRGQNYGYTF. DNA for the CDR3: TGTGCCAGCAGCAGGGGACAGAACTATGGCTACACCTTC.